This entry describes one T cell receptor gamma chain. Antigen unknown. With a far larger clone one base away, a read error is the likely cause. This sample includes further DNA sequences coding for the same CDR3. The length of the CDR3 is 14 residues. Per germline, CDR1 EGSNGY and CDR2 YDSYNSKV. Gammadelta T cells were flow-sorted from PBMC into Vgamma9/Vdelta2+ and Vdelta2-negative populations for bulk analysis. The data stem from a study of γδ T cells in repeated Plasmodium falciparum infection. On the study more broadly: Malian children with intense seasonal malaria exposure were compared with matched Australian children. Some Malian samples span acute malaria episodes; others come from no-transmission periods. Over roughly 580 days, donors received four mosquito-bite P. falciparum NF54 infections.

With CATT, TCRdb re-called clones from the multiplex PCR reads. The sample shows 25,000 to 35,000 gamma-chain clones, roughly 1.4% of them seen only once. Study results and caveats: Vgamma9/Vdelta2+ T cells showed a stable polyclonal repertoire with shared TCRgamma sequences.

This TCR derives from a pool of human donors (malaria-infected and uninfected, not separated). Specimen: gamma-delta T cells from blood. The J gene went uncalled, whereas the V gene is TRGV2. Here the CDR3 reads CATWDASFYYKKLF. The DNA for the CDR3 is TGTGCCACCTGGGACGCTTCTTTTTATTATAAGAAACTCTTC.